The entry that follows covers one T cell receptor (beta chain) sequence. Its antigen is currently unknown. With V trimmed by 6 bases and J by 2 bases, 3 bases remained unmatched. Germline assignment: CDR1 LNHDA and CDR2 SQIVND (reference sequence). This CDR3 is built from 14 residues. The sample is drawn from a study of T cells in Graves' hyperthyroidism and ophthalmopathy. Study-level results: Ophthalmopathy was model-predicted a median roughly 6.5 months pre-onset.

What was amplified from RNA transcripts were TCR beta CDR3 regions. First-round RT-PCR with HTBI primers amplified the TCR CDR3 region. Using its own MiXCR run on the multiplex PCR reads, TCRdb lists one record per CDR3 protein. The table has approximately 25,000 distinct CDR3 sequences, around 40% seen once. The definition of stable Graves' hyperthyroidism was no ophthalmopathy progression within 18 months. Around 10 ml fresh peripheral blood yielded the PBMCs. This chain links TRBV19 with TRBJ1-5, with TRBD1 identical over 8 bases. The sequence was obtained from a woman between 25 and 40 years old with Graves' hyperthyroidism. Material for sequencing was blood. The CDR3 DNA sequence: TGTGCCAGTAGCGTGACAGGGGGCAATCAGCCCCAGCATTTT. Its translation is CASSVTGGNQPQHF.